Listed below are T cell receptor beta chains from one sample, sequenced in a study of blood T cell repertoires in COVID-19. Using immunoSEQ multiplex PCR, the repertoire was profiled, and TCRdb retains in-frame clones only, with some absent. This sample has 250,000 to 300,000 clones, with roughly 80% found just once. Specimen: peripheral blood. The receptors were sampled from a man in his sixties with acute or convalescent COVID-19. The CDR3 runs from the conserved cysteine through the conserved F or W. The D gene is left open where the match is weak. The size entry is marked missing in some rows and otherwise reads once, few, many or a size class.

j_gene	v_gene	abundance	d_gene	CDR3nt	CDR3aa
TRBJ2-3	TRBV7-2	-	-	TGTGCCAGCAGCTTAACCCGGGAAGATACGCAGTATTTT	CASSLTREDTQYF
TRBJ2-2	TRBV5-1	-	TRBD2	TGCGCCAGCAGCTTGGCTAGCGGGAGTATTCGCACCGGGGAGCTGTTTTTT	CASSLASGSIRTGELFF
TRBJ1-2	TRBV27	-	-	TGTGCCAGCAGTTTCGGGGGGGGGAGACTGTATGGCTACACCTTC	CASSFGGGRLYGYTF
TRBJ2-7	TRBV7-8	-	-	TGTGCCAGCAGCCCCATCCCCCTCTCAGGGCAGTACTTC	CASSPIPLSGQYF
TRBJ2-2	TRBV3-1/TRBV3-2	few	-	TGTGCCAGCAGCCCTCGCGGAAGGTCCGGGGAGCTGTTTTTT	CASSPRGRSGELFF
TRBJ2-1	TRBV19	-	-	TGTGCCAGTAGTATAGGCTGGCAGCAGTTCTTC	CASSIGWQQFF
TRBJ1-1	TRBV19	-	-	TGTGCCAGTAGTATCAAGGAGGGCTCCCCCACTGAAGCTTTCTTT	CASSIKEGSPTEAFF
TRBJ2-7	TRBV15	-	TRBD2	TGTGCCACCAGCAGAGCGGGACTAGCGGGGGGGATACCCTACGAGCAGTACTTC	CATSRAGLAGGIPYEQYF
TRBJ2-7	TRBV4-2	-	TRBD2	TGTGCCAGCAGCCAAGTTTGGGTAGGACTAGGGAAACGATACGAGCAGTACTTC	CASSQVWVGLGKRYEQYF
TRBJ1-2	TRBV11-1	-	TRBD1	TGTGCCAGCAGCTGGACAGGGAGTATTAACTATGGCTACACCTTC	CASSWTGSINYGYTF
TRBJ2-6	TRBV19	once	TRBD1	TGTGCCAGTACCACAGGGGCCGGGGCCAACGTCCTGACTTTC	CASTTGAGANVLTF
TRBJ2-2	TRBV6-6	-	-	TGTGCCAGCAGGCCGGAGGCCGGGGAGCTGTTTTTT	CASRPEAGELFF
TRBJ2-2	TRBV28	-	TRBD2	TGTGCCATTCGCGGGGAGGGCCTTGGGACCGGGGAGCTGTTTTTT	CAIRGEGLGTGELFF
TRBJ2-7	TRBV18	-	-	TGTGCCAGCTCACCGGGGACAAGCTACGAGCAGTACTTC	CASSPGTSYEQYF
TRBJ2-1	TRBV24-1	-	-	TGTGCCACCAGTGACCCAACTAGCAGGACCATCGATGAGCAGTTCTTC	CATSDPTSRTIDEQFF
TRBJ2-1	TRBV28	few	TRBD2	TGTGCCAGCAGGGGCGCGGGGGTAGCGGAGGGCGATGAGCAGTTCTTC	CASRGAGVAEGDEQFF
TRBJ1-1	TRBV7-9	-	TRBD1	TGTGCCAGCAGCTTAGCCAGAGGACAGGGGCGGACTGAAGCTTTCTTT	CASSLARGQGRTEAFF
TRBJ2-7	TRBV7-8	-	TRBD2	TGTGCCAGCAGCAGGGCGGGGGCTAGCGGGGGACCGTCTCTGTACGAGCAGTACTTC	CASSRAGASGGPSLYEQYF
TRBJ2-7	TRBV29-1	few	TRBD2	TGCAGCGTCCTCAAACTAGCGGGAGTTGCCTACGAGCAGTACTTC	CSVLKLAGVAYEQYF
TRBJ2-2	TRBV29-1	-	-	TGCAGCGTCCAGGGTGACGCCGGGGAGCTGTTTTTT	CSVQGDAGELFF
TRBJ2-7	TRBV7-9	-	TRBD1	TGTGCCAGCAGCTGGGGTTCAGGGGGCAAGGGGACCACCTACGAGCAGTACTTC	CASSWGSGGKGTTYEQYF
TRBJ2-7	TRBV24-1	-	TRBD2	TGTGCCACACGCACGGGACTAGCCCGTTACGAGCAGTACTTC	CATRTGLARYEQYF
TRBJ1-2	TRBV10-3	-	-	TGTGCCATCAGTGAGTCGCAGGGGAGGGATGGCTACACCTTC	CAISESQGRDGYTF
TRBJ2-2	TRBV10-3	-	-	TGTGCCATGAACTCCGGGACACCGAACACCGGGGAGCTGTTTTTT	CAMNSGTPNTGELFF
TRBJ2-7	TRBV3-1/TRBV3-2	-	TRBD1	TGTGCCAGCAGCCGAGACAGGGGGAAGGATTACGAGCAGTACTTC	CASSRDRGKDYEQYF
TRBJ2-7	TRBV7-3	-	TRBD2	TGTGCCAGCAGCCAGGGAGGGGCCCCGGGGTTGTTCTACGAGCAGTACTTC	CASSQGGAPGLFYEQYF
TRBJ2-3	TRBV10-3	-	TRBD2	TGTGCCATCAGCGTCCTGTGGACTAGCGGGAGGACGGGGAGTGATACGCAGTATTTT	CAISVLWTSGRTGSDTQYF
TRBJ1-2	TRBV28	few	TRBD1	TGTGCCAGCAGTCAAGGACAGGGGATAGCCTATGGCTACACCTTC	CASSQGQGIAYGYTF
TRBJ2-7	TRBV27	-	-	TGTGCCAGCAGCACTGAAGGGGCCGAGCAGTACTTC	CASSTEGAEQYF
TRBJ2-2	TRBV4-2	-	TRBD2	TGTGCCAGCAGCCAAGATTTCGGGACTAGCGGGGGCGGGGAGCTGTTTTTT	CASSQDFGTSGGGELFF
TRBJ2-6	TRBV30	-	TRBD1	TGTGCCTGGGACAGGGCTGGGGCCAACGTCCTGACTTTC	CAWDRAGANVLTF
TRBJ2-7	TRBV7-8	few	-	TGTGCCAGCAGCTTAGGGGACATAGGCCCCAGGGACTTC	CASSLGDIGPRDF
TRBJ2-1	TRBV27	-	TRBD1	TGTGCCAGCAGCCCCGGGACAGGGGGCAATGAGCAGTTCTTC	CASSPGTGGNEQFF
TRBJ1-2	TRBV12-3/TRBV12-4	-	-	TGTGCCATTACGACAGCTGATTTCGATGGCTACACCTTC	CAITTADFDGYTF
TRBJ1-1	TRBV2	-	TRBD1	TGTGCCAGCAGGGCCGGGACAGCCAACACTGAAGCTTTCTTT	CASRAGTANTEAFF
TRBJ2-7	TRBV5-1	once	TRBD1	TGCGCCAGCAGCTTACAGGGGGAGGTCACCTACGAGCAGTACTTC	CASSLQGEVTYEQYF
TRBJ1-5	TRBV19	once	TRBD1	TGTGCCAGTACAGGGAGGGTGACAGGGGCGATAGGTAGCAATCAGCCCCAGCATTTT	CASTGRVTGAIGSNQPQHF
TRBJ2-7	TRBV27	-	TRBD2	TGTGCCAGCAGTCCGGGACTAGCGGGAGCCTCCTACGAGCAGTACTTC	CASSPGLAGASYEQYF
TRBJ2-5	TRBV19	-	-	TGTGCCAGTAGTCCACAGGTTAGAGAGACCCAGTACTTC	CASSPQVRETQYF
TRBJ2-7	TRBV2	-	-	TGTGCCAGCAGTGAGGAGCTAACCCACCAGTACTTC	CASSEELTHQYF
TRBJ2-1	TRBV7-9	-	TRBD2	TGTGCCAGCAGTTCGCAGAGGGGACTAGCGGGAGTAAATGAGCAGTTCTTC	CASSSQRGLAGVNEQFF
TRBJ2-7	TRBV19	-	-	TGTGCCAGTAGTATCCCCCCCAACGAGCAGTACTTC	CASSIPPNEQYF
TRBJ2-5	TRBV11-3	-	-	TGTGCCAGCAGCTTACGTGGGGGGGCGAGAGAACAAGAGACCCAGTACTTC	CASSLRGGAREQETQYF
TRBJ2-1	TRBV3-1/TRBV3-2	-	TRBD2	TGTGCCAGCAGCCAAGCTGGACTAGCGGGAGCCAATGAGCAGTTCTTC	CASSQAGLAGANEQFF
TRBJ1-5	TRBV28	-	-	TGTGCCAGCTCAAGAGATAGCAATCAGCCCCAGCATTTT	CASSRDSNQPQHF
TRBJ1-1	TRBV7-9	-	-	TGTGCCAGCAGCTTAGTCTCTAAGACTGAAGCTTTCTTT	CASSLVSKTEAFF
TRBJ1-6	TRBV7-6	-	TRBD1	TGTGCCAGCAGCTTAACAGGGGGGGATGATTCACCCCTCCACTTT	CASSLTGGDDSPLHF
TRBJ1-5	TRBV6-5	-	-	TGTGCCAGCAGGCCCATTTGGGGGGGCAATCAGCCCCAGCATTTT	CASRPIWGGNQPQHF
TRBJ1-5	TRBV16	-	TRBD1	TGTGCCAGCAGCCTACGGACAGGGAGCAATCAGCCCCAGCATTTT	CASSLRTGSNQPQHF
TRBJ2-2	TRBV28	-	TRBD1	TGTGCCACCATACCGGGACAGGGGTCCGGGGAGCTGTTTTTT	CATIPGQGSGELFF
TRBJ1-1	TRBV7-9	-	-	TGTGCCAGCAGCCCCTTTGTGAACACTGAAGCTTTCTTT	CASSPFVNTEAFF
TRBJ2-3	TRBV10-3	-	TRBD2	TGTGCCATCAGACTAGCGGGAGGTCTTAGCACAGATACGCAGTATTTT	CAIRLAGGLSTDTQYF
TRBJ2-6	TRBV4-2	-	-	TGTGCCAGCAGCCAAAGGGAAAGGAGGGCCCCCTCTGGGGCCAACGTCCTGACTTTC	CASSQRERRAPSGANVLTF
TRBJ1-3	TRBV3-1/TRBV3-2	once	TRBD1	TGTGCCAGCAGCCCCCCGGGACAGCTTGGAAACACCATATATTTT	CASSPPGQLGNTIYF
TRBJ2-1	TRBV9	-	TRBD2	TGTGCCAGCAGCGAAGCGGGGGTAAACTACAATGAGCAGTTCTTC	CASSEAGVNYNEQFF
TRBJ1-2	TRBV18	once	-	TGTGCCAGCTCACCACCTAACAGCAACTATGGCTACACCTTC	CASSPPNSNYGYTF
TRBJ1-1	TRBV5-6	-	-	TGTGCCAGCAGCTTGGGCGGGATGAACACTGAAGCTTTCTTT	CASSLGGMNTEAFF
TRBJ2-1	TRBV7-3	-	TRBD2	TGTGCCAGCAGCGTCATCGCGGGAGGGTACAATGAGCAGTTCTTC	CASSVIAGGYNEQFF